This T cell receptor (beta chain) is from a study of T cells in tuberculosis. Study overall: CD1B tetramers identified T cells specific for mycobacterial lipid GMM.

The junction had 5 bases not matched to a gene; V was cut back by 7 bases and J by 5 bases. Germline CDR1 and CDR2: MNHNS and SASEGT. This CDR3 contains 14 residues. Profiling relied on immunoSEQ multiplex PCR, and the TCRdb table lists in-frame clones only, not all of them. The repertoire holds 40,000 to 45,000 clones, with approximately 94% as singletons. The sequenced sample was PBMCs. This sequence joins TRBV6-1 and TRBJ2-2, with 9 bases that match TRBD1. The receptor was derived from a donor aged 10 to 29 with latent tuberculosis or without tuberculosis infection. Some clones in this sample may be carry-over from other donors' samples. The DNA for the CDR3 is TGTGCCAGCACCTCTGACAGGGGGACCGGGGAGCTGTTTTTT. Protein: CASTSDRGTGELFF.